Included here is one TCR beta chain sequence, with context. Its antigen is still unknown. The data were taken from a study of CD8 T cells in ankylosing spondylitis. Broader study findings: Reportedly, matched ankylosing spondylitis synovial fluid was significantly enriched for disease-linked clones. In ankylosing spondylitis blood, a motif of about 8 highly homologous TCR beta variants appeared characteristic. Existing reports had already noted some motif variants in reactive arthritis synovial fluid and blood.

Making the TCR beta libraries involved quantitative 5'-RACE with molecular barcodes. A single record per CDR3 protein comes from TCRdb applying MiXCR to the 5' RACE reads. The sample shows about 440,000 distinct CDR3 sequences, about 15% of them seen only once. There are 14 residues in the CDR3. V trimming: 0 bases; J trimming: 5 bases; junction bases outside the gene matches: 4. Per the germline V gene, CDR1 is SGHRS and CDR2 is YFSETQ. The sample consisted of blood, either unsorted or a sorted T cell fraction (not recorded which). The chain combines TRBV5-1 with TRBJ2-5, with 7 nucleotides matching TRBD1. The sequence was collected from a male donor with ankylosing spondylitis. The CDR3 here is CASSLEPRGETQYF. For the CDR3, the DNA is TGCGCCAGCAGCTTGGAACCCAGGGGGGAGACCCAGTACTTC.